The 20 T cell receptor beta chains in this list originate from one sample, sequenced in a study of control samples from healthy donors and cancer patients. Sequencing was performed with immunoSEQ multiplex PCR; in TCRdb, only in-frame clones are kept and a portion is missing. Of 20,000 to 30,000 clones in the sample, just over 90% were seen once. Sequencing was done on a sample of PBMCs. All receptors come from a middle-aged man with lung cancer.

The J gene is TRBJ1-6, the V gene TRBV7-6; maybe TRBD1 (6 bases). With 0 bases removed from V and 5 bases from J, the gap between germline ends came to 8 bases. This CDR3 has 15 amino acids. From germline, CDR1 is SGHVS and CDR2 FNYEAQ. This CDR3 is CASSLARTDNSPLHF. Here the CDR3 DNA reads TGTGCCAGCAGCTTAGCACGGACAGATAATTCACCCCTCCACTTT. Complete variable domain (other parts from reference TRBV7-6 and TRBJ1-6): GAGVSQSPRYKVTKRGQDVALRCDPISGHVSLYWYRQALGQGPEFLTYFNYEAQQDKSGLPNDRFSAERPEGSISTLTIQRTEQRDSAMYRCASSLARTDNSPLHFGNGTRLTVT.

V and J are TRBV19 and TRBJ1-2; 7 bases agree with TRBD1. CDR3 length: 14 residues. CDR1 and CDR2 from the germline V gene are LNHDA and SQIVND (reference sequence). Losses at the gene ends were 4 bases for V and 3 bases for J; bases not matched to a gene: 5. CDR3 in amino acids: CASSKDRVYYGYTF. DNA for the CDR3: TGTGCCAGTAGTAAAGACAGGGTCTACTATGGCTACACCTTC.

The CDR3 sequence: CASGAGGVDYTF. In DNA, the CDR3 is TGTGCCAGTGGGGCGGGAGGGGTGGACTACACCTTC. The J gene is TRBJ1-2, the V gene TRBV12-3 or TRBV12-4; tentatively, D is TRBD1 (5 bases). Trimming shortened V by 9 bases and J by 10 bases, and 18 bases separated the two germline ends. The CDR3 totals 12 residues.

The genes are TRBV18 and TRBJ1-3; TRBD1 is a possible D gene (5 bases). Looked up from germline, CDR1 is KGHSH and CDR2 is LQKENI. The CDR3 totals 15 residues. Trimming shortened V by 6 bases and J by 0 bases, and 12 bases separated the two germline ends. CDR3 bases: TGTGCCAGCTCTCTAGGAGGGGCCTCTGGAAACACCATATATTTT. Translation gives CASSLGGASGNTIYF.

This clone appeared once. The chain carries TRBV6-2 or TRBV6-3 and TRBJ2-3; D possibly matches TRBD1 or TRBD2 (5 bases each). V gave up 3 bases and J gave up 2 bases, with 12 bases separating them. This CDR3 is built from 15 residues. CDR1 and CDR2 from the germline V gene are MNHEY and SVGEGT. CDR3 sequence: CASSYGRGSTDTQYF. The DNA of the CDR3 is TGTGCCAGCAGTTATGGTCGGGGCTCCACAGATACGCAGTATTTT.

The CDR3 DNA reads TGCGCCAGCAGTCGGGCAGCGAACACTGAAGCTTTCTTT. This sequence encodes CASSRAANTEAFF. This chain uses TRBV23-1 with TRBJ1-1; unclear D gene. TRBV23-1 is flagged as an ORF with uncertain function. The CDR3 is 13 residues long. Trimming pared 4 bases from V and 1 base from J, leaving 7 bases between.

The V gene is TRBV5-4, the J gene TRBJ2-3; 12 bases are shared with TRBD2. This CDR3 region has 17 residues. J lost 4 bases, V lost 0 bases, and 6 bases had no gene match. Germline V gene lookup returns CDR1 SGHNT and CDR2 YYREEE (reference sequence). The CDR3 loop reads CASSLGSSGGASDTQYF. Written as DNA, the CDR3 is TGTGCCAGCAGCTTGGGGTCTAGCGGGGGGGCGTCAGATACGCAGTATTTT.

The chain couples TRBV10-3 to TRBJ2-1, with D tentatively TRBD1 (5 bases). The V gene's germline CDR1 is ENHRY and CDR2 SYGVKD. This CDR3 spans 11 amino acids. V was cut by 5 bases and J by 6 bases, with 5 bases left in between. The CDR3 protein is CAISQGNEQFF. CDR3 coding DNA: TGTGCCATCAGTCAGGGCAATGAGCAGTTCTTC.

The J gene is TRBJ2-5, the V gene TRBV5-5, with D perhaps matching TRBD1 (6 bases). From germline, CDR1 is SGHKS and CDR2 YYEKEE (reference sequence). There are 16 residues in the CDR3. V lost 3 bases, J lost 2 bases, and 17 bases lay in between. The CDR3 sequence is CASSSPFRDKQETQYF. The CDR3, as DNA: TGTGCCAGCAGCTCCCCGTTCCGGGACAAACAAGAGACCCAGTACTTC.

In its sample, this clone was seen a few times. The V gene is TRBV2, the J gene TRBJ1-5, with 7 bases fitting TRBD1. V dropped 2 bases and J dropped 2; count of bases not matched to a gene: 6. The V gene's germline CDR1 is SNHLY and CDR2 FYNNEI. There are 16 residues in the CDR3. This chain's CDR3 is CASSETGAGGNQPQHF. CDR3 in DNA: TGTGCCAGCAGTGAAACAGGGGCTGGTGGCAATCAGCCCCAGCATTTT. Combining the CDR3 with reference TRBV2 and TRBJ1-5 gives the whole variable domain EPEVTQTPSHQVTQMGQEVILRCVPISNHLYFYWYRQILGQKVEFLVSFYNNEISEKSEIFDDQFSVERPDGSNFTLKIRSTKLEDSAMYFCASSETGAGGNQPQHFGDGTRLSIL.

The chain combines TRBV27 with TRBJ2-2, with a possible D match to TRBD2 (6 bases). The CDR3 runs to 16 residues. Germline V lookup: CDR1 MNHEY, CDR2 SMNVEV (reference sequence). Trimming shortened V by 2 bases and J by 4 bases, and 14 bases separated the two germline ends. Written as DNA, the CDR3 is TGTGCCAGCAGTTTAAGTGCGGGGTGGGCCACCGGGGAGCTGTTTTTT. It translates to CASSLSAGWATGELFF.

The J gene is TRBJ2-7, the V gene TRBV7-2, with 10 nucleotides matching TRBD1. Looked up from germline, CDR1 is SGHTA and CDR2 is FQGNSA. CDR3 length equals 15 residues. V gave up 5 bases and J gave up 6 bases; unmatched junction bases: 10. CDR3 sequence (DNA): TGTGCCAGCAGCAACCCCCGGGACAGGGGTGCCGAGCAGTACTTC. Its protein is CASSNPRDRGAEQYF. The whole variable domain, remainder taken from reference TRBV7-2 and TRBJ2-7, is GAGVSQSPSNKVTEKGKDVELRCDPISGHTALYWYRQSLGQGLEFLIYFQGNSAPDKSGLPSDRFSAERTGGSVSTLTIQRTQQEDSAVYLCASSNPRDRGAEQYFGPGTRLTVT.

V gene TRBV18 combines with J gene TRBJ1-5, with a weak D call TRBD1 (5 bases). Trimming removed 5 bases from V and 4 bases from J, with 12 bases in between. The CDR3 spans 14 residues. Per germline, CDR1 KGHSH and CDR2 LQKENI. This CDR3 is CASSVGRDNQPQHF. The CDR3 coding sequence is TGTGCCAGCTCAGTGGGACGGGATAATCAGCCCCAGCATTTT.

V and J are TRBV5-1 and TRBJ2-1; 10 bases fit TRBD1. Germline assignment: CDR1 SGHRS and CDR2 YFSETQ. The J segment lost 15 bases and the V segment lost 4 bases, leaving 10 bases of the junction unmatched. The CDR3 is made up of 13 amino acids. This chain's CDR3 is CASSVPGQGFWFF. The CDR3 coding sequence is TGCGCCAGCAGCGTCCCGGGACAGGGGTTTTGGTTCTTC. The variable domain in full, completed from reference TRBV5-1 and TRBJ2-1, reads KAGVTQTPRYLIKTRGQQVTLSCSPISGHRSVSWYQQTPGQGLQFLFEYFSETQRNKGNFPGRFSGRQFSNSRSEMNVSTLELGDSALYLCASSVPGQGFWFFGPGTRLTVL.

This chain links TRBV5-6 with TRBJ1-1, with a tentative D call TRBD1 (6 bases). The CDR3 totals 15 residues. The germline gives CDR1 SGHDT, CDR2 YYEEEE. The V gene lost 4 bases and the J gene lost 0 bases, with 13 bases spanning the gap. In DNA, the CDR3 is TGTGCCAGCAGCCTAGACAGGTTCCTGAACACTGAAGCTTTCTTT. This translates into CASSLDRFLNTEAFF.

The V and J genes are TRBV29-1 and TRBJ2-1; 9 bases align to TRBD1. The length of the CDR3 is 16 residues. Unmatched junction bases numbered 16, after V lost 6 bases and J lost 7 bases. Germline lookup yields CDR1 SQVTM and CDR2 ANQGSEA. CDR3 DNA: TGCAGCGTCAATTACCCACGGGACAGGGTTAAGAATGAGCAGTTCTTC. It translates to CSVNYPRDRVKNEQFF.

This chain links TRBV14 with TRBJ1-4; TRBD1 is a possible D gene (6 bases). Trimming shortened V by 0 bases and J by 8 bases, and 10 bases separated the two germline ends. Per the germline V gene, CDR1 is SGHDN and CDR2 is FVKESK. The length of the CDR3 is 14 residues. CDR3 protein: CASSQDEGEEKLFF. CDR3 bases: TGTGCCAGCAGCCAAGATGAGGGGGAGGAAAAACTGTTTTTT. Drawing the rest from reference TRBV14 and TRBJ1-4, the complete variable domain is EAGVTQFPSHSVIEKGQTVTLRCDPISGHDNLYWYRRVMGKEIKFLLHFVKESKQDESGMPNNRFLAERTGGTYSTLKVQPAELEDSGVYFCASSQDEGEEKLFFGSGTQLSVL.

The chain is built from TRBV9 and TRBJ1-5, with a tentative D call TRBD1 (6 bases). Germline CDR1 SGDLS, CDR2 YYNGEE. The CDR3 has 14 amino acids. The V and J ends lost 4 bases and 5 bases respectively, with 13 bases between them. The CDR3 sequence: CASSLGTTDQPQHF. In DNA form, the CDR3 reads TGTGCCAGCAGCCTAGGGACAACCGATCAGCCCCAGCATTTT. Drawing the rest from reference TRBV9 and TRBJ1-5, the complete variable domain is DSGVTQTPKHLITATGQRVTLRCSPRSGDLSVYWYQQSLDQGLQFLIQYYNGEERAKGNILERFSAQQFPDLHSELNLSSLELGDSALYFCASSLGTTDQPQHFGDGTRLSIL.

The chain has TRBV24-1 and TRBJ2-7, with a tentative D call TRBD1 (5 bases). Trimming took 9 bases from V and 2 from J, leaving 25 bases between them. The germline CDR1 and CDR2 sequences are KGHDR and SFDVKD. The CDR3 runs to 17 residues. The CDR3 coding sequence is TGTGCCACCCCTGGGGCCCCACAGCCCTGTCCCGCCTACGAGCAGTACTTC. Protein sequence: CATPGAPQPCPAYEQYF.

The chain recombines TRBV7-9 with TRBJ2-7; D is possibly TRBD1 (7 bases). The ends were cut back, 1 base at V and 7 bases at J, with 11 bases in the middle. Germline V gives CDR1 SEHNR, CDR2 FQNEAQ (reference sequence). The CDR3 totals 13 residues. The CDR3 protein is CASSLEGAGEQYF. CDR3 DNA: TGTGCCAGCAGCTTAGAGGGGGCGGGAGAGCAGTACTTC.